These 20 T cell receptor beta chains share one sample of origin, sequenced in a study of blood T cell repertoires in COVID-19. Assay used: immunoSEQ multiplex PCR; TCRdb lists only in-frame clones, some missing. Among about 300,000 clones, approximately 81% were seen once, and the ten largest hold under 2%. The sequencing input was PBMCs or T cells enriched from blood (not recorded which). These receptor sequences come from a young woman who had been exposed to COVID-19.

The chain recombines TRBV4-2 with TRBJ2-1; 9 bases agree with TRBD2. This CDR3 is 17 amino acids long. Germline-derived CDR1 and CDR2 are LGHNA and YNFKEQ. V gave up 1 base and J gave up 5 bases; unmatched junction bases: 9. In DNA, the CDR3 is TGTGCCAGCAGCCAAGCCCCCCCACGCGGGGGGGACAATGAGCAGTTCTTC. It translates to CASSQAPPRGGDNEQFF.

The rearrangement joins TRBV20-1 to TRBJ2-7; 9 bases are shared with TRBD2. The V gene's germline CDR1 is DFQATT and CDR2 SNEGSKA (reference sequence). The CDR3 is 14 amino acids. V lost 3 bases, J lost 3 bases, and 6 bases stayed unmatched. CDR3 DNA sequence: TGCAGTGCTAGTGGAGCGGGAGGAGACTACGAGCAGTACTTC. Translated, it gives CSASGAGGDYEQYF.

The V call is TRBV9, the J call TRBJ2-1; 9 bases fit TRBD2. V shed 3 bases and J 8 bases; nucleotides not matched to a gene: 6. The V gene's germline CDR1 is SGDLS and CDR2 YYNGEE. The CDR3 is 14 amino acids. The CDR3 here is CASSARIAGDEQFF. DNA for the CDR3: TGTGCCAGCAGCGCCCGGATAGCGGGGGATGAGCAGTTCTTC.

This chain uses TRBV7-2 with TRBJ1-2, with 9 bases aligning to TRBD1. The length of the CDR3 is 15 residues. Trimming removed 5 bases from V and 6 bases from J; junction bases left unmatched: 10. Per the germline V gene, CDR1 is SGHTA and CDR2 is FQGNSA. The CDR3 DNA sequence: TGTGCCAGCAGCGCTCGGCCGGGACAGGGTGATGGCTACACCTTC. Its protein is CASSARPGQGDGYTF. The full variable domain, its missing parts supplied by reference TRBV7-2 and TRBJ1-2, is GAGVSQSPSNKVTEKGKDVELRCDPISGHTALYWYRQSLGQGLEFLIYFQGNSAPDKSGLPSDRFSAERTGGSVSTLTIQRTQQEDSAVYLCASSARPGQGDGYTFGSGTRLTVV.

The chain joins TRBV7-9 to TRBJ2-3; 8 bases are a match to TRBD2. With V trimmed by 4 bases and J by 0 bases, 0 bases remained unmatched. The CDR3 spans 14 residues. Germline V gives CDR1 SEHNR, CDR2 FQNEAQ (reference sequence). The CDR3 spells CASSSSGSTDTQYF. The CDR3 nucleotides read TGTGCCAGCAGCTCTAGCGGGAGCACAGATACGCAGTATTTT.

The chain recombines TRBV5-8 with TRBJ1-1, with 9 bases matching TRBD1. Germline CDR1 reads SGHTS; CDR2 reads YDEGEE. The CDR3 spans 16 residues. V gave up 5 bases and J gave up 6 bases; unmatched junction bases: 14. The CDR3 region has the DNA TGTGCCAGCAGAATTGGGTACGGGACAGGGTTACCTGAAGCTTTCTTT. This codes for CASRIGYGTGLPEAFF.

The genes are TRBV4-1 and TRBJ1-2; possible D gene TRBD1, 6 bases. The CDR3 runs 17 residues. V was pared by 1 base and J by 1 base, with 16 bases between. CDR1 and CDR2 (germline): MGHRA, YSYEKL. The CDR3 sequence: CASSQVGSRGGNYGYTF. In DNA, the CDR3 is TGCGCCAGCAGCCAAGTCGGTAGTAGGGGGGGTAACTATGGCTACACCTTC.

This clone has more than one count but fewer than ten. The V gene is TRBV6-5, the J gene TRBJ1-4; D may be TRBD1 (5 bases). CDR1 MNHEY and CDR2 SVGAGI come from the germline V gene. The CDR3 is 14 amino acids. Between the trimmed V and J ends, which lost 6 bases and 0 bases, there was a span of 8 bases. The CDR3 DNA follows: TGTGCCAGCAGGCGGGGGACAACTAATGAAAAACTGTTTTTT. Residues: CASRRGTTNEKLFF.

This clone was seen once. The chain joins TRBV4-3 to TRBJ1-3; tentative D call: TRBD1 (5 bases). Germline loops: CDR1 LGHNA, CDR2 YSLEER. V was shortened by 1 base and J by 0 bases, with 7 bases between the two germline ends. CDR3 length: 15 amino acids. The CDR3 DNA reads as TGCGCCAGCAGCCAAGCGACAGTCTCTGGAAACACCATATATTTT. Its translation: CASSQATVSGNTIYF.

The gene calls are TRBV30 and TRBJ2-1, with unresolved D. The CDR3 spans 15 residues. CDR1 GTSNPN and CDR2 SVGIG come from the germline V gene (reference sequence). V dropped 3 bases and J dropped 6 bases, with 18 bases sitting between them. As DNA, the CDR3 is TGTGCCTGGAGCGAACTTATTGGTTCTCTCAATGAGCAGTTCTTC. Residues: CAWSELIGSLNEQFF.

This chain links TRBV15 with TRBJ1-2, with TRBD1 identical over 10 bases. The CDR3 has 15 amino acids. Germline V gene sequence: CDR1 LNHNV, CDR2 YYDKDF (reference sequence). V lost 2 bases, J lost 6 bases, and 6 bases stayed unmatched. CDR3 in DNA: TGTGCCACCAGCAGAAATCCGGGACAGGGGAATGGCTACACCTTC. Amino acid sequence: CATSRNPGQGNGYTF.

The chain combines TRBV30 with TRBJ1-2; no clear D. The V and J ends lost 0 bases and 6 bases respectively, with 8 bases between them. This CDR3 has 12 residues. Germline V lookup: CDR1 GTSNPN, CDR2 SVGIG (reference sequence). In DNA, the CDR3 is TGTGCCTGGAGTGTAAGGAGGGATGGCTACACCTTC. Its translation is CAWSVRRDGYTF.

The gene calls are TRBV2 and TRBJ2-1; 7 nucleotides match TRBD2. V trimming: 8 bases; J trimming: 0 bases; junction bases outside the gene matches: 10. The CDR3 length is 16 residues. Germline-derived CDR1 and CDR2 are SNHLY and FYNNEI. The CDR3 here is CASPYGTTGSYNEQFF. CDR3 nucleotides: TGTGCCAGCCCTTACGGGACTACCGGCTCCTACAATGAGCAGTTCTTC. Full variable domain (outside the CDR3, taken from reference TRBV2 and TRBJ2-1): EPEVTQTPSHQVTQMGQEVILRCVPISNHLYFYWYRQILGQKVEFLVSFYNNEISEKSEIFDDQFSVERPDGSNFTLKIRSTKLEDSAMYFCASPYGTTGSYNEQFFGPGTRLTVL.

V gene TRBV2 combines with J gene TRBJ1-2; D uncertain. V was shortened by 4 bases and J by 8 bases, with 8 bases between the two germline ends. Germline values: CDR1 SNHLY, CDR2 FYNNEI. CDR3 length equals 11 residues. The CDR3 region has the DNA TGTGCCAGCAGTGGCCGAGGGGGCTACACCTTC. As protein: CASSGRGGYTF.

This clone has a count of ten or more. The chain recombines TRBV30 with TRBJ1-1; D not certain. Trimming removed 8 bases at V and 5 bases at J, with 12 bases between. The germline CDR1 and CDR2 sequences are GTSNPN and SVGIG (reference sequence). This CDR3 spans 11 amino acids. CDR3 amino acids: CAATSGTEAFF. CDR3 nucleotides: TGTGCCGCTACATCGGGGACTGAAGCTTTCTTT.

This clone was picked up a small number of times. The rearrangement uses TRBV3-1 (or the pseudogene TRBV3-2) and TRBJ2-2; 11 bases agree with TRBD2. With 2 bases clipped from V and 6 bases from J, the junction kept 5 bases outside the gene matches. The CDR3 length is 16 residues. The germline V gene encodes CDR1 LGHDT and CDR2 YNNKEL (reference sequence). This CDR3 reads CASSQFLAGGPGELFF. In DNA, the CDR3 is TGTGCCAGCAGCCAATTTTTAGCGGGAGGGCCCGGGGAGCTGTTTTTT.

The CDR3 protein is CASSHQGRVHEQYF. The CDR3 bases are TGTGCCAGCAGCCACCAAGGCAGGGTCCACGAGCAGTACTTC. This rearrangement joins TRBV7-9 to TRBJ2-7; a possible D gene is TRBD1 (5 bases). The length of the CDR3 is 14 residues. Trimming removed 5 bases from V and 5 bases from J, with 16 bases in between. CDR1 and CDR2 (germline): SEHNR, FQNEAQ (reference sequence).

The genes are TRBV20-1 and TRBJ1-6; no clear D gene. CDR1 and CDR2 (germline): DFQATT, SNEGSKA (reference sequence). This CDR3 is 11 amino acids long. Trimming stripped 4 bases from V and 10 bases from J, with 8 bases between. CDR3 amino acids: CSAIRGSPLHF. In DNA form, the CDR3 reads TGCAGTGCTATCCGAGGGTCACCCCTCCACTTT.

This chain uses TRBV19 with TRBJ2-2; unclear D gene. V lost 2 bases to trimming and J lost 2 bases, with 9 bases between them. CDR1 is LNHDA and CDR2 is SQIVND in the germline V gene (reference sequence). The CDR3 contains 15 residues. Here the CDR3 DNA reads TGTGCCAGTAGTATACCAGTCATCAACACCGGGGAGCTGTTTTTT. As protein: CASSIPVINTGELFF.

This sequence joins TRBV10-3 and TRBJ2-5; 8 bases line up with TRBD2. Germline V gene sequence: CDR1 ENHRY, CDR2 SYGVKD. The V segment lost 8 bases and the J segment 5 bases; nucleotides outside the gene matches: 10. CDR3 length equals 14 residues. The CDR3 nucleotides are TGTGCCATCCAATCGGGTAGCGGGGAGGAGACCCAGTACTTC. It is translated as CAIQSGSGEETQYF.